One TCR beta chain is described in this entry. No antigen is known for it. This PCR relied on a set of 60 Vbeta primers and 13 Jbeta primers. Here immunoSEQ multiplex PCR was the method, and the copy in TCRdb shows in-frame clones only, minus some. Here the sample spans around 100,000 clones, about 70% being singletons. The record originates from a study of cytomegalovirus exposure and HLA in healthy donors. Study-wide findings and caveats: Among CMV-associated TCR beta chains, most appeared HLA-restricted in a later analysis.

Among the donors, all were healthy bone marrow donors. Sequencing was done on a sample of PBMCs. This receptor was taken from a man aged 30 to 39 in good health and CMV-seronegative.

The CDR3 region has the DNA TGTGCCTGGAGGGCCCAGGGGGGCCTCTCGGGAAAACTGTTTTTT. Residues: CAWRAQGGLSGKLFF. The rearrangement uses TRBV30 and TRBJ1-4, with TRBD1 matching over 7 bases. The V gene end was trimmed by 3 bases and the J gene end by 10 bases; junction bases not matched to a gene: 14. Germline values: CDR1 GTSNPN, CDR2 SVGIG (reference sequence). The CDR3 is 15 amino acids.